This T cell receptor beta chain emerged from a study of T cells after yellow fever vaccination. Template switching with 5'RACE generated the TCR cDNA and added a universal primer site and UMIs. TCRdb redid the calling of the 5' RACE reads with MiXCR, one entry per CDR3 protein. The sample has about 350,000 distinct CDR3 sequences; roughly 4.3% are singletons. Study-wide points: Among all clonotypes, a small share was observed in both CD4 and CD8 compartments. Faster peaking, at day 5 versus 15, marked a secondary response that was weaker.

V gave up 0 bases and J gave up 6 bases, with 14 bases separating them. The CDR3 sequence is 15 residues long. CDR1 and CDR2 from the germline V gene are DFQATT and SNEGSKA (reference sequence). In this sample, this clonotype turned up many times. Its specificity is unknown. The sequence was collected from a man aged 18 to 29 who received the YFV17D yellow fever vaccine. J is TRBJ1-4 and V is TRBV20-1; D perhaps matches TRBD1 (6 bases). The sequences come from PBMCs, collected 5 days after the yellow fever booster vaccination. CDR3 protein: CSARDSRGAYEKLFF. CDR3 coding DNA: TGCAGTGCTAGAGATTCCAGGGGCGCGTATGAAAAACTGTTTTTT.